The next 7 T cell receptor beta chains were all read from a single sample in a study of blood T cell repertoires in COVID-19. Libraries were prepared by immunoSEQ multiplex PCR; TCRdb keeps only in-frame clonotypes and omits some of them. The table shows about 150,000 clones, with roughly 90% occurring only once. The sample taken for sequencing was peripheral blood. These receptors were obtained from a human donor in a cohort sampled during active COVID-19.

The CDR3, as DNA: TGTGCCAGCAGCTCCTCGGGGGGGGCCTACAATGAGCAGTTCTTC. It encodes CASSSSGGAYNEQFF. V gene TRBV7-8 combines with J gene TRBJ2-1, with TRBD2 identical over 8 bases. There are 15 residues in the CDR3. Germline-derived CDR1 and CDR2 are SGHVS and FQNEAQ. Germline trimming cut 4 bases from V and 2 bases from J; bases unmatched to any gene: 4.

This clone has just one count. V gene TRBV3-1 (or the pseudogene TRBV3-2) combines with J gene TRBJ2-2; 9 positions match TRBD2. CDR1 and CDR2 from the germline V gene are LGHDT and YNNKEL (reference sequence). This CDR3 spans 16 amino acids. V dropped 7 bases and J dropped 5; count of bases not matched to a gene: 11. CDR3 DNA sequence: TGTGCCAGCACTACCGACGCGGGGGGGCGGACCGGGGAGCTGTTTTTT. Amino acids: CASTTDAGGRTGELFF.

The chain links TRBV15 to TRBJ2-7, with TRBD1 matching over 11 bases. The V gene's germline CDR1 is LNHNV and CDR2 YYDKDF (reference sequence). After removal of 4 bases from V and 6 bases from J, the junction contained 8 bases not matched to a gene. The length of the CDR3 is 15 residues. The CDR3 DNA reads as TGTGCCACCAGCACGGACTGGACAGGGGGCTCCGAGCAGTACTTC. This encodes CATSTDWTGGSEQYF.

The chain has TRBV19 and TRBJ2-1; D possibly corresponds to TRBD2 (6 bases). The ends were cut back, 3 bases at V and 3 bases at J, with 15 bases in the middle. The length of the CDR3 is 16 residues. Germline V gives CDR1 LNHDA, CDR2 SQIVND (reference sequence). CDR3 protein: CASSMSPGGGYNEQFF. CDR3 DNA: TGTGCCAGTAGTATGTCCCCCGGGGGAGGCTACAATGAGCAGTTCTTC.

The chain couples TRBV18 to TRBJ2-5, with D possibly being TRBD1 (6 bases). From germline, CDR1 is KGHSH and CDR2 LQKENI. This CDR3 spans 14 amino acids. Trimming cost V 5 bases and J 2 bases, with 12 bases left between them. In nucleotides, the CDR3 is TGTGCCAGCTCAAGAAGGACAGTGCAAGAGACCCAGTACTTC. Translation gives CASSRRTVQETQYF.

The chain carries TRBV6-5 and TRBJ2-3; no clear D. The ends were cut back, 6 bases at V and 5 bases at J, with 9 bases in the middle. This CDR3 is 12 amino acids long. Germline values: CDR1 MNHEY, CDR2 SVGAGI. CDR3 DNA sequence: TGTGCCAGCAGCCCCTCCGGAGATACGCAGTATTTT. It codes for CASSPSGDTQYF.

The chain recombines TRBV3-1 (or the pseudogene TRBV3-2) with TRBJ2-2; 12 nucleotides align to TRBD2. The CDR3 runs to 15 residues. Germline assignment: CDR1 LGHDT and CDR2 YNNKEL (reference sequence). V shed 4 bases, J shed 5 bases, and the junction held 2 bases outside the gene matches. Written as DNA, the CDR3 is TGTGCCAGCAGCCGGCTAGCGGGGGGGACCGGGGAGCTGTTTTTT. This encodes CASSRLAGGTGELFF.